Following are 32 T cell receptor beta chains from one sample sequenced in a study of T cell repertoires in cytomegalovirus infection. TCRdb re-derived calls from the reads in MiXCR, one entry per CDR3 protein. The table includes roughly 200,000 distinct CDR3 sequences, 15% to 20% detected once. The sample was CD8+ T cells from PBMCs. These receptors originate from a human donor in good health (CMV status not recorded). Some clones in this sample may be carry-over from other donors' samples.

The V and J genes are TRBV12-5 and TRBJ2-7; D is undetermined. The V and J ends lost 1 base and 5 bases respectively, with 9 bases between them. Germline CDR1 LGHNT, CDR2 FRNRAP. The CDR3 has 13 amino acids. As DNA, the CDR3 is TGTGCTAGTGGTTTGGGCAGGCCCCACGAGCAGTACTTC. This encodes CASGLGRPHEQYF.

This clonotype was seen a few times. The V gene is TRBV28, the J gene TRBJ1-5, with D maybe TRBD1 (6 bases). The CDR3 sequence is 15 residues long. Germline CDR1 is MDHEN and CDR2 is SYDVKM. Trimming pared 10 bases from V and 6 bases from J, leaving 22 bases between. This CDR3 reads CATTFFTGTGQPQHF. For the CDR3, the DNA is TGTGCCACCACCTTCTTCACAGGGACGGGTCAGCCCCAGCATTTT.

This clonotype has more than one count but fewer than ten. The chain carries TRBV4-1 and TRBJ2-1; 10 bases align to TRBD1. The CDR3 covers 14 residues. Trimming cost V 4 bases and J 7 bases; bases outside gene matches: 4. In germline, CDR1 is MGHRA, CDR2 YSYEKL. CDR3 sequence reads: CASSPWTGGNEQFF. Here the CDR3 DNA reads TGCGCCAGCAGCCCCTGGACAGGGGGGAATGAGCAGTTCTTC.

The gene calls are TRBV6-2 or TRBV6-3 and TRBJ1-1; D unclear. Germline lookup yields CDR1 MNHEY and CDR2 SVGEGT. Between the trimmed V and J ends, which lost 2 bases and 7 bases, there was a span of 14 bases. The CDR3 is 14 amino acids. The CDR3 is CASSYTLNRNEAFF. In DNA, the CDR3 is TGTGCCAGCAGTTACACTCTAAACAGAAATGAAGCTTTCTTT.

This clonotype was seen a single time. This sequence joins TRBV6-6 and TRBJ1-1; no reliable D call. Germline CDR1 reads MNHNY; CDR2 reads SVGAGI (reference sequence). V gave up 0 bases and J gave up 4 bases, with 9 bases separating them. CDR3 length: 14 amino acids. The CDR3 region is CASSYSSLGTEAFF. CDR3 bases: TGTGCCAGCAGTTACTCATCTCTCGGCACTGAAGCTTTCTTT.

The chain recombines TRBV20-1 with TRBJ2-7; D is tentatively TRBD1 or TRBD2 (5 bases each). This CDR3 contains 15 residues. V was clipped by 1 base and J by 5 bases, with 18 bases between them. Germline V gene data show CDR1 as DFQATT and CDR2 as SNEGSKA (reference sequence). The CDR3 DNA is TGCAGTGCTAGAGGAGAACGGGCCCGGGGCAACGAGCAGTACTTC. Protein product: CSARGERARGNEQYF.

The chain couples TRBV29-1 to TRBJ2-1; D gene ambiguous. This CDR3 comprises 12 residues. In germline, CDR1 is SQVTM, CDR2 ANQGSEA. The germline V and J ends were trimmed by 1 base and 7 bases, with 8 bases remaining between them. CDR3 region: CSVEGLGNEQFF. DNA for the CDR3: TGCAGCGTTGAAGGATTAGGGAATGAGCAGTTCTTC.

J is TRBJ2-7 and V is TRBV20-1, with 10 positions matching TRBD1. Germline loops: CDR1 DFQATT, CDR2 SNEGSKA (reference sequence). CDR3 size: 15 residues. V was clipped by 0 bases and J by 3 bases; unmatched bases: 5. The CDR3 is CSARERDRGFYEQYF. The CDR3 DNA reads as TGCAGTGCTAGAGAAAGGGACAGGGGTTTCTACGAGCAGTACTTC.

This clonotype was seen a few times. The rearrangement links TRBV12-3 or TRBV12-4 to TRBJ2-3, with a tentative D call TRBD1 (5 bases). The CDR3 contains 14 residues. Between the trimmed V and J ends, which lost 3 bases and 2 bases, there was a span of 9 bases. The CDR3 nucleotides are TGTGCCAGCAGTTTCCCGGACATCACAGATACGCAGTATTTT. This gives the protein CASSFPDITDTQYF.

The table lists this clonotype with many counts. V is TRBV7-8 and J is TRBJ1-5; tentative D call: TRBD1 (6 bases). This CDR3 comprises 14 residues. Germline assignment: CDR1 SGHVS and CDR2 FQNEAQ. V lost 5 bases to trimming and J lost 1 base, with 9 bases between them. CDR3 amino acids: CASSQGGSNQPQHF. The CDR3 coding sequence is TGTGCCAGCAGCCAAGGGGGGAGCAATCAGCCCCAGCATTTT.

In its sample, this clonotype was seen a few times. The chain links TRBV5-1 to TRBJ2-7; no clear D gene. The CDR3 has 8 amino acids. Per the germline V gene, CDR1 is SGHRS and CDR2 is YFSETQ. V was pared by 10 bases and J by 2 bases, with 1 base between. CDR3 DNA sequence: TGCGCCCCCTACGAGCAGTACTTC. It specifies CAPYEQYF.

The chain links TRBV4-1 to TRBJ2-7; 9 nucleotides align to TRBD2. CDR1 and CDR2 from the germline V gene are MGHRA and YSYEKL. The CDR3 consists of 13 residues. V lost 1 base, J lost 7 bases, and 2 bases stayed unmatched. The CDR3, as DNA: TGCGCCAGCAGCCAAGTGCTAGCGGGGGAGCAGTACTTC. Residues: CASSQVLAGEQYF.

There are a few counts of this clonotype. The rearrangement joins TRBV7-6 to TRBJ2-1; 8 nucleotides line up with TRBD2. With V trimmed by 5 bases and J by 9 bases, 3 bases remained unmatched. The CDR3 extends over 12 amino acids. Germline CDR1 and CDR2: SGHVS and FNYEAQ. The CDR3: CASSAGGPEQFF. CDR3 bases: TGTGCCAGCAGCGCGGGGGGCCCTGAGCAGTTCTTC.

This rearrangement joins TRBV7-9 to TRBJ2-5, with D possibly being TRBD2 (5 bases). The ends were cut back, 4 bases at V and 2 bases at J, with 8 bases in the middle. The CDR3 consists of 13 residues. Germline assignment: CDR1 SEHNR and CDR2 FQNEAQ (reference sequence). The CDR3 region has the DNA TGTGCCAGCAGCTCGGCGGGTCAAGAGACCCAGTACTTC. Residues: CASSSAGQETQYF.

This clonotype was recorded a few times. J is TRBJ2-7 and V is TRBV28, with D possibly being TRBD2 (6 bases). Germline values: CDR1 MDHEN, CDR2 SYDVKM. The CDR3 is 14 amino acids. The germline V and J ends were trimmed by 3 bases and 1 base, with 10 bases remaining between them. In DNA, the CDR3 is TGTGCCAGCAGTTTGGACTATAATTCCTACGAGCAGTACTTC. Translation: CASSLDYNSYEQYF.

This clonotype has a handful of counts. The gene calls are TRBV4-1 and TRBJ2-3; D possibly corresponds to TRBD1 (6 bases). V lost 4 bases and J 4 bases, leaving 9 bases between the germline ends. The CDR3 spans 13 residues. The V gene's germline CDR1 is MGHRA and CDR2 YSYEKL. CDR3 protein: CASSPGAADTQYF. CDR3 DNA: TGCGCCAGCAGCCCAGGGGCGGCAGATACGCAGTATTTT.

This clonotype was picked up a small number of times. J is TRBJ2-1 and V is TRBV9; no clear D gene. Germline V gives CDR1 SGDLS, CDR2 YYNGEE. The CDR3 totals 12 residues. V lost 0 bases to trimming and J lost 5 bases, with 3 bases between them. The DNA for the CDR3 is TGTGCCAGCAGCGTAGCCAACAATGAGCAGTTCTTC. It specifies CASSVANNEQFF.

This clonotype was picked up a small number of times. The V and J genes are TRBV11-2 and TRBJ2-3; either TRBD1 or TRBD2 may supply D (6 bases each). Germline CDR1 and CDR2: SGHAT and FQNNGV. The CDR3 contains 17 residues. The germline V and J ends were trimmed by 0 bases and 4 bases, with 17 bases remaining between them. The CDR3 here is CASSLEGPGAEADTQYF. In DNA, the CDR3 is TGTGCCAGCAGCTTAGAGGGCCCGGGGGCAGAGGCAGATACGCAGTATTTT.

There are a few counts of this clonotype. The chain recombines TRBV12-3 or TRBV12-4 with TRBJ2-7; TRBD1 is a possible D gene (5 bases). The V gene lost 3 bases and the J gene lost 7 bases, with 22 bases spanning the gap. The CDR3 runs to 16 residues. The CDR3 loop is CASSFLGRQGLGEQYF. The CDR3 DNA sequence: TGTGCCAGCAGTTTCTTAGGGCGGCAGGGATTGGGGGAGCAGTACTTC.

V is TRBV6-6 and J is TRBJ2-7; tentatively, D is TRBD1 (6 bases). Germline assignment: CDR1 MNHNY and CDR2 SVGAGI (reference sequence). The CDR3 sequence is 15 residues long. V was shortened by 5 bases and J by 1 base, with 15 bases between the two germline ends. The CDR3 spells CASSQETGLSYEQYF. DNA of the CDR3: TGTGCCAGCAGTCAAGAGACAGGACTTTCCTACGAGCAGTACTTC.

The V call is TRBV30, the J call TRBJ1-2, with 10 positions matching TRBD1. The CDR3 has 15 residues. The V gene's germline CDR1 is GTSNPN and CDR2 SVGIG (reference sequence). The trim removed 3 bases at V and 2 bases at J, leaving 6 bases unmatched. The CDR3 DNA is TGTGCCTGGAGGCCCGGGACAGGGGACAACTATGGCTACACCTTC. It is translated as CAWRPGTGDNYGYTF.

The chain links TRBV20-1 to TRBJ2-7; possible D gene TRBD2, 5 bases. In germline, CDR1 is DFQATT, CDR2 SNEGSKA (reference sequence). V dropped 0 bases and J dropped 0 bases, with 12 bases sitting between them. CDR3 length: 15 amino acids. The CDR3 DNA reads TGCAGTGCTAGAGATTTCAGCGGAGACTCCTACGAGCAGTACTTC. This gives the protein CSARDFSGDSYEQYF.

This chain uses TRBV6-2 or TRBV6-3 with TRBJ1-1; 7 positions agree with TRBD1. The CDR3 runs to 15 residues. J gave up 1 base and V 5 bases, and 7 bases lay outside the gene matches. Germline lookup yields CDR1 MNHEY and CDR2 SVGEGT. The CDR3 nucleotides are TGTGCCAGCAGTACGTACAGGGGAACGAACACTGAAGCTTTCTTT. Protein product: CASSTYRGTNTEAFF.

Only a few counts were recorded for this clonotype. The V call is TRBV4-1, the J call TRBJ2-5; 8 bases match TRBD1. Trimming cost V 4 bases and J 2 bases; bases outside gene matches: 6. Germline V CDR1 and CDR2: MGHRA, YSYEKL. This CDR3 is built from 15 residues. Here the CDR3 reads CASSPQGARQETQYF. The CDR3 nucleotides read TGCGCCAGCAGCCCTCAGGGGGCGAGACAAGAGACCCAGTACTTC.

The chain joins TRBV7-8 to TRBJ1-4, with 8 positions matching TRBD1. Germline V CDR1 and CDR2: SGHVS, FQNEAQ. This CDR3 comprises 15 residues. V trimming: 1 base; J trimming: 7 bases; junction bases outside the gene matches: 5. CDR3 region: CASSLDRGYGEKLFF. CDR3 coding DNA: TGTGCCAGCAGCTTAGACAGGGGGTACGGTGAAAAACTGTTTTTT.

V usage is TRBV7-2 and J usage is TRBJ2-3; TRBD2 matches 11 bases. There are 15 residues in the CDR3. CDR1 SGHTA and CDR2 FQGNSA come from the germline V gene. The J segment lost 6 bases and the V segment lost 3 bases, leaving 5 bases of the junction unmatched. CDR3 coding DNA: TGTGCCAGCAGCTTGGCGACTAGCGGGGTGGATACGCAGTATTTT. Its translation: CASSLATSGVDTQYF.

J is TRBJ1-6 and V is TRBV6-2 or TRBV6-3; D gene unclear. The CDR3 loop spans 14 amino acids. The V end lost 2 bases, the J end lost 8 bases, and 10 bases lay between the germline ends. Germline V gene lookup returns CDR1 MNHEY and CDR2 SVGEGT. The CDR3 protein is CASSYDLSDSPLHF. The CDR3 nucleotides are TGTGCCAGCAGTTACGACCTTTCGGATTCACCCCTCCACTTT.

This clonotype was observed a handful of times. V and J are TRBV7-9 and TRBJ2-3; no clear D. The germline CDR1 and CDR2 sequences are SEHNR and FQNEAQ (reference sequence). CDR3 length equals 15 residues. V lost 0 bases, J lost 5 bases, and 12 bases lay in between. The CDR3 protein is CASSLALSLRDTQYF. CDR3 coding DNA: TGTGCCAGCAGCTTAGCGTTGAGCCTCAGAGATACGCAGTATTTT.

This clonotype was recorded a few times. This sequence joins TRBV10-3 and TRBJ2-1; D could derive from TRBD1 or TRBD2 (5 bases each). This CDR3 region has 16 residues. Per germline, CDR1 ENHRY and CDR2 SYGVKD. Trimming took 0 bases from V and 2 from J, leaving 11 bases between them. The CDR3 DNA follows: TGTGCCATCAGTGAGTCCAGTCGGGGCACCTACAATGAGCAGTTCTTC. This translates into CAISESSRGTYNEQFF.

This chain uses TRBV5-1 with TRBJ2-3; possibly TRBD2 for D (6 bases). V was clipped by 0 bases and J by 3 bases, with 17 bases between them. This CDR3 spans 17 amino acids. In germline, CDR1 is SGHRS, CDR2 YFSETQ. CDR3: CASSLEGIAVVTDTQYF. CDR3 sequence (DNA): TGCGCCAGCAGCTTGGAAGGAATAGCGGTAGTAACAGATACGCAGTATTTT.

This clonotype showed up just a few times. The chain joins TRBV12-3 or TRBV12-4 to TRBJ1-1; D might be TRBD1 (5 bases). Trimming cost V 4 bases and J 6 bases, with 27 bases left between them. The CDR3 consists of 18 residues. For the CDR3, the DNA is TGTGCCAGCAGTTACCCCTGGGGAGACAGACAAGATAACTCTGAAGCTTTCTTT. Amino acids: CASSYPWGDRQDNSEAFF.

The CDR3: CASSFWRRGGNTGELFF. DNA for the CDR3: TGTGCCAGCAGCTTTTGGCGCAGGGGGGGGAACACCGGGGAGCTGTTTTTT. The genes are TRBV7-8 and TRBJ2-2, with D perhaps assigned TRBD1 or TRBD2 (7 bases each). The CDR3 runs to 17 residues. Trimming removed 3 bases at V and 1 base at J, with 15 bases between. Germline CDR1 SGHVS, CDR2 FQNEAQ. Full variable domain (rest looked up from reference TRBV7-8 and TRBJ2-2): GAGVSQSPRYKVAKRGQDVALRCDPISGHVSLFWYQQALGQGPEFLTYFQNEAQLDKSGLPSDRFFAERPEGSVSTLKIQRTQQEDSAVYLCASSFWRRGGNTGELFFGEGSRLTVL.